These 31 T cell receptor beta chains came from one sample sequenced in a study of PD-1 blockade in classical Hodgkin lymphoma (dated by TCRdb to 2020 to 2021). Library creation used the immunoSEQ multiplex PCR assay. Sourced from immuneACCESS, this table was stored by TCRdb with only in-frame sequences that have V and J called. A share of the clones is absent; for the studies checked, an unresolved V gene accounts for under half, and the remainder has no known explanation. The sample table lists about 23,000 clones, roughly 75% of them with a count of one. 15% to 20% of the sample lies in the top ten. Per the publication, the time point label means: cycle 2 day 1 (C2D1) of nivolumab. Every trial patient had relapsed following autologous stem cell transplantation, and prior brentuximab vedotin exposure was what differed among cohorts A, B and C. Sequenced here: peripheral blood mononuclear cells (PBMCs), sampled before the second cycle of nivolumab. The source of these receptors is a human donor with classical Hodgkin lymphoma.

This clone appeared a single time. The chain recombines TRBV4-1 with TRBJ2-7; TRBD2 agrees at 7 bases. CDR1 and CDR2 from the germline V gene are MGHRA and YSYEKL. The V and J ends lost 4 bases and 1 base, in that order; junction bases with no gene match: 13. The CDR3 spans 17 residues. CDR3 region: CASSRRTGLAESYEQYF. DNA of the CDR3: TGCGCCAGCAGCCGCCGAACCGGGCTAGCGGAGTCCTACGAGCAGTACTTC.

This chain connects TRBV19 to TRBJ2-3; 10 bases agree with TRBD2. V lost 2 bases to trimming and J lost 3 bases; unmatched junction nucleotides: 2. The CDR3 spans 15 residues. Germline V gene lookup returns CDR1 LNHDA and CDR2 SQIVND (reference sequence). CDR3 sequence (DNA): TGTGCCAGTAGTATAACTAGCGGGAATACAGATACGCAGTATTTT. Its protein product is CASSITSGNTDTQYF.

This chain links TRBV5-1 with TRBJ2-7, with D possibly matching TRBD1 (6 bases). Germline-derived CDR1 and CDR2 are SGHRS and YFSETQ. Trimming took 3 bases from V and 0 from J, leaving 25 bases between them. This CDR3 has 19 residues. The CDR3: CASSSTKTGYSGGSYEQYF. In DNA form, the CDR3 reads TGCGCCAGCAGCTCTACAAAGACAGGTTATAGTGGAGGCTCCTACGAGCAGTACTTC.

The chain joins TRBV7-8 to TRBJ2-7; D is uncertain. The CDR3 extends over 13 amino acids. Per germline, CDR1 SGHVS and CDR2 FQNEAQ. V was cut by 2 bases and J by 6 bases, with 11 bases left in between. CDR3 coding DNA: TGTGCCAGCAGCTTATTACCGGTTTCCGAGCAGTACTTC. Translated, it gives CASSLLPVSEQYF.

This clone was seen more than once but under ten times. V gene TRBV27 combines with J gene TRBJ1-4; no clear D gene. Looked up from germline, CDR1 is MNHEY and CDR2 is SMNVEV (reference sequence). V lost 3 bases and J 1 base, leaving 6 bases between the germline ends. This CDR3 has 14 amino acids. The CDR3 bases are TGTGCCAGCAGTTTCAGGATAACTAATGAAAAACTGTTTTTT. Translation: CASSFRITNEKLFF.

The chain couples TRBV4-1 to TRBJ1-2, with D possibly TRBD1 on 5 matching bases. The CDR3 covers 13 residues. V gave up 4 bases and J gave up 4 bases, with 10 bases separating them. Looked up from germline, CDR1 is MGHRA and CDR2 is YSYEKL. CDR3 DNA sequence: TGCGCCAGCAGCCCGCTAGGGGCCTATGGCTACACCTTC. Translated: CASSPLGAYGYTF.

This CDR3 reads CASSLTSGITDTQYF. CDR3 coding DNA: TGTGCCAGCAGTTTGACTAGCGGTATAACAGATACGCAGTATTTT. V gene TRBV28 combines with J gene TRBJ2-3; TRBD2 agrees at 9 bases. With V trimmed by 3 bases and J by 3 bases, 4 bases remained unmatched. CDR1 is MDHEN and CDR2 is SYDVKM in the germline V gene. This CDR3 is 15 amino acids long.

V is TRBV7-9 and J is TRBJ1-1; TRBD1 might be the D (5 bases). The CDR3 has 13 amino acids. Trimming took off 5 bases at V and 11 bases at J, with 18 bases between the two ends. The V gene's germline CDR1 is SEHNR and CDR2 FQNEAQ (reference sequence). CDR3 amino acids: CASSKQGTMDAFF. CDR3 coding DNA: TGTGCCAGCAGCAAACAAGGGACTATGGACGCTTTCTTT.

The chain recombines TRBV15 with TRBJ2-7, with no clear D. V was shortened by 0 bases and J by 6 bases, with 9 bases between the two germline ends. The CDR3 has 13 residues. Germline V lookup: CDR1 LNHNV, CDR2 YYDKDF (reference sequence). CDR3 residues: CATSREAALEQYF. The CDR3 DNA follows: TGTGCCACCAGCAGAGAGGCAGCCCTCGAGCAGTACTTC.

The sample holds one count of this clone. This sequence joins TRBV7-2 and TRBJ2-1, with D tentatively TRBD1 or TRBD2 (5 bases each). This CDR3 is 15 amino acids long. Trimming removed 1 base from V and 0 bases from J, with 7 bases in between. From germline, CDR1 is SGHTA and CDR2 FQGNSA. The CDR3 DNA reads TGTGCCAGCAGCTTAGTGGGGGTCTCCTACAATGAGCAGTTCTTC. Amino acid sequence: CASSLVGVSYNEQFF.

This chain links TRBV19 with TRBJ1-5; tentative D call: TRBD1 (6 bases). With 4 bases removed from V and 7 bases from J, the gap between germline ends came to 11 bases. Germline V gene sequence: CDR1 LNHDA, CDR2 SQIVND (reference sequence). The CDR3 has 13 residues. The DNA of the CDR3 is TGTGCCAGTAGTAGGGAACAGGGACAGCCCCAGCATTTT. Translation: CASSREQGQPQHF.

J is TRBJ2-5 and V is TRBV27; 8 nucleotides agree with TRBD2. Trimming removed 3 bases from V and 5 bases from J; junction bases left unmatched: 5. This CDR3 is built from 14 residues. CDR1 MNHEY and CDR2 SMNVEV come from the germline V gene (reference sequence). The DNA for the CDR3 is TGTGCCAGCAGTTTTCACGGGAGGGGGGAGACCCAGTACTTC. Protein sequence: CASSFHGRGETQYF.

Concerning this clone itself: A read error may account for a junction end that differs from germline. V usage is TRBV19 and J usage is TRBJ1-1, with D tentatively TRBD1 (5 bases). CDR1 and CDR2 from the germline V gene are LNHDA and SQIVND (reference sequence). CDR3 length: 15 amino acids. The CDR3 sequence: CASSRRGVGNAEAFF. The CDR3 nucleotides read TGTGCCAGTAGTCGAAGGGGCGTTGGGAACGCTGAAGCTTTCTTT.

The chain uses TRBV6-6 and TRBJ2-1, with 7 bases fitting TRBD2. The CDR3 runs 14 residues. Looked up from germline, CDR1 is MNHNY and CDR2 is SVGAGI (reference sequence). V trimming: 5 bases; J trimming: 8 bases; junction bases outside the gene matches: 9. CDR3 in DNA: TGTGCCAGCAGTCGGACTAGAAATCTCTATGAGCAGTTCTTC. It yields the protein CASSRTRNLYEQFF.

The chain carries TRBV5-1 and TRBJ2-7, with 8 bases matching TRBD1. V lost 5 bases, J lost 6 bases, and 16 bases stayed unmatched. Germline CDR1 SGHRS, CDR2 YFSETQ. This CDR3 comprises 16 residues. For the CDR3, the DNA is TGCGCCAGCAGTCCACCAGGGGGCGAGGGCCTCGGCGAGCAGTACTTC. Translation: CASSPPGGEGLGEQYF.

This chain uses TRBV14 with TRBJ2-2, with D perhaps TRBD1 (5 bases). The CDR3 totals 17 residues. V lost 4 bases and J lost 6, with 21 bases in between. CDR1 is SGHDN, CDR2 FVKESK, per germline. The CDR3 is CASSPRVLQGPPGELFF. CDR3 nucleotides: TGTGCCAGCAGCCCAAGAGTTTTGCAGGGTCCCCCCGGGGAGCTGTTTTTT.

The V call is TRBV6-1, the J call TRBJ2-2; D is undetermined. The germline CDR1 and CDR2 sequences are MNHNS and SASEGT. Trimming cost V 6 bases and J 0 bases, with 8 bases left between them. The CDR3 spans 14 residues. In DNA form, the CDR3 reads TGTGCCAGCAGAGTGAATGCGAACACCGGGGAGCTGTTTTTT. It translates to CASRVNANTGELFF.

V usage is TRBV21-1 and J usage is TRBJ2-7; TRBD1 is the table's D call and was not checked against the DNA. TRBV21-1 is shown as a pseudogene. The CDR3 has 15 amino acids. The CDR3 here is CASSNRDTCFYEQYF. The DNA for the CDR3 is TGTGCCAGCAGCAACCGGGACACGTGTTTCTACGAGCAGTACTTC.

The rearrangement links TRBV6-1 to TRBJ2-3; the match to TRBD2 covers 10 bases. The CDR3 extends over 17 amino acids. The ends lost 3 bases at V and 0 bases at J; junction bases unmatched: 6. Germline values: CDR1 MNHNS, CDR2 SASEGT. CDR3 residues: CASSDRTSGTSTDTQYF. The CDR3 DNA sequence: TGTGCCAGCAGTGACCGCACTAGCGGGACGAGCACAGATACGCAGTATTTT.

This clone was observed a handful of times. The chain is built from TRBV5-6 and TRBJ1-2; TRBD1 is a possible D gene (6 bases). This CDR3 comprises 15 residues. Germline-derived CDR1 and CDR2 are SGHDT and YYEEEE. V was pared by 5 bases and J by 1 base, with 15 bases between. The CDR3 loop is CASSTDRILNYGYTF. The CDR3 bases are TGTGCCAGCAGTACGGACAGAATCCTTAACTATGGCTACACCTTC.

The chain links TRBV5-1 to TRBJ2-1, with 7 bases aligning to TRBD1. The CDR3 runs 15 residues. Germline V lookup: CDR1 SGHRS, CDR2 YFSETQ. The J segment lost 6 bases and the V segment lost 2 bases, leaving 8 bases of the junction unmatched. The CDR3 protein is CASSLQGLPLNEQFF. CDR3 nucleotides: TGCGCCAGCAGCTTACAGGGGCTTCCACTCAATGAGCAGTTCTTC.

In DNA, the CDR3 is TGTGCCAGCAGACGGACAGGAGGGATATACAATGAGCAGTTCTTC. Its protein product is CASRRTGGIYNEQFF. The chain carries TRBV28 and TRBJ2-1, with a tentative D call TRBD1 (7 bases). This CDR3 region has 15 residues. CDR1 is MDHEN, CDR2 SYDVKM, per germline. V lost 6 bases and J lost 4, with 16 bases in between.

The chain combines TRBV18 with TRBJ2-7; 7 bases match TRBD1. V lost 4 bases to trimming and J lost 2 bases; unmatched junction nucleotides: 2. The CDR3 extends over 13 amino acids. CDR1 and CDR2 (germline): KGHSH, LQKENI. Here the CDR3 DNA reads TGTGCCAGCTCACGGGGACAGACCTACGAGCAGTACTTC. Translating it yields CASSRGQTYEQYF.

The J gene is TRBJ2-7, the V gene TRBV18, with 7 bases lining up with TRBD2. This CDR3 spans 16 amino acids. Unmatched junction bases numbered 12, after V lost 1 base and J lost 6 bases. Germline assignment: CDR1 KGHSH and CDR2 LQKENI. The CDR3 loop is CASSPHQREGLGEQYF. The DNA of the CDR3 is TGTGCCAGCTCACCACACCAAAGGGAGGGCCTCGGCGAGCAGTACTTC.

The chain has TRBV1 and TRBJ2-3. TRBV1 is a pseudogene. This CDR3 is 17 amino acids long. The CDR3 nucleotides read TGCACCAGCAGCCAAGATATAAGGGCCGGTGGTGGGGATACGCAGTATTTT. Its translation is CTSSQDIRAGGGDTQYF.

The CDR3 sequence is CASSYLAPARKGEQFF. In DNA, the CDR3 is TGTGCCAGCTCCTACCTGGCCCCCGCCCGGAAGGGTGAGCAGTTCTTC. V and J are TRBV25-1 and TRBJ2-1; D unresolved. The V gene lost 8 bases and the J gene lost 9 bases, with 26 bases spanning the gap. The CDR3 is 16 residues long. From germline, CDR1 is MGHDK and CDR2 SYGVNS.

The chain joins TRBV7-9 to TRBJ2-2; D call uncertain. Deletions cut 1 base from V and 5 bases from J, with 5 bases between. CDR1 is SEHNR, CDR2 FQNEAQ, per germline (reference sequence). This CDR3 contains 13 residues. The CDR3: CASSLGQTGELFF. The CDR3 DNA reads TGTGCCAGCAGCTTAGGACAAACCGGGGAGCTGTTTTTT.

V is TRBV6-1 and J is TRBJ2-3; possibly TRBD1 for D (6 bases). Trimming cost V 2 bases and J 1 base, with 13 bases left between them. CDR3 size: 16 residues. Germline CDR1 MNHNS, CDR2 SASEGT. In DNA form, the CDR3 reads TGTGCCAGCAGTGAACTGACAGGTGGGGGCACAGATACGCAGTATTTT. Encoded protein: CASSELTGGGTDTQYF.

The V gene is TRBV6-6, the J gene TRBJ2-1; D is ambiguous. V was shortened by 5 bases and J by 1 base, with 15 bases between the two germline ends. This CDR3 spans 16 amino acids. Germline CDR1 reads MNHNY; CDR2 reads SVGAGI (reference sequence). The CDR3 DNA follows: TGTGCCAGCAGTCCCGAACTACCCTCTTCCTACAATGAGCAGTTCTTC. Translation gives CASSPELPSSYNEQFF.

The chain uses TRBV29-1 and TRBJ2-1; 10 bases are a match to TRBD2. V shed 4 bases, J shed 6 bases, and the junction held 6 bases outside the gene matches. CDR3 length equals 14 residues. Germline CDR1 is SQVTM and CDR2 is ANQGSEA. CDR3 nucleotides: TGCAGCGTTGGAGCGGGAGGGATACGCAATGAGCAGTTCTTC. This sequence encodes CSVGAGGIRNEQFF.

This clone has just a few counts. The chain has TRBV5-6 and TRBJ1-2; TRBD1 aligns across 8 bases. V shed 4 bases and J 5 bases; nucleotides not matched to a gene: 4. This CDR3 spans 13 amino acids. The germline V gene encodes CDR1 SGHDT and CDR2 YYEEEE. The CDR3 DNA reads TGTGCCAGCAGCCCGCAGGGGGCTTATGGCTACACCTTC. This encodes CASSPQGAYGYTF.